This TCR beta chain was found in a study of early T cells in non-severe SARS-CoV-2 infection. CDR3 size: 16 residues. The germline CDR1 and CDR2 sequences are SGHRS and YFSETQ. Germline trimming cut 0 bases from V and 1 base from J; bases unmatched to any gene: 3. Study outcomes and limitations: VDJdb matching skewed toward anti-spike CD8 responses, missing private and CD4 specificities.

Notes on this clonotype: Antigen unknown.

Unique molecular identifier tags were affixed to discrete cDNA molecules. One entry per CDR3 protein results from TCRdb running MiXCR on the 5' RACE reads. The table lists around 45,000 distinct CDR3 sequences, approximately 4% of them singletons. This clonotype was obtained from an adult who was a healthcare worker with PCR-confirmed SARS-CoV-2 infection or an uninfected control (not recorded which). The genes are TRBV5-1 and TRBJ2-2; TRBD1 matches at 7 bases. The sequenced sample was whole blood. CDR3 coding DNA: TGCGCCAGCAGCTTGGTGGGGACAGAGAACACCGGGGAGCTGTTTTTT. Protein product: CASSLVGTENTGELFF.